The entry below describes one T cell receptor beta chain. Its matching antigen is unknown. The data were taken from a study of a mutant IDH1 vaccine in newly diagnosed glioma. Data came from immunoSEQ multiplex PCR; TCRdb stores just in-frame clones and leaves some out. This table has 55,000 to 65,000 clones, 84% appearing once. Time point here: week 35, safety follow-up. The investigators gave 300 ug of mutant IDH1 20-mer peptide in each vaccine dose, together with topical imiquimod. In weeks 1, 3, 5, 7, 11, 15, 19 and 23, patients were immunized, eight times in all. Each donor presented with a new WHO grade 3 or 4 astrocytoma that tested IDH1-mutant and showed ATRX loss. The material sequenced was PBMCs, taken from a glioma patient whose treatment included an IDH1 peptide vaccine. The sequence derives from a man aged 25 to 40 with glioma.

CDR3 amino acids: CASSIGTGSHEQYF. The CDR3 DNA is TGTGCCAGTAGTATCGGGACAGGGTCCCACGAGCAGTACTTC. This chain uses TRBV19 with TRBJ2-7; 9 nucleotides align to TRBD1. Germline lookup yields CDR1 LNHDA and CDR2 SQIVND (reference sequence). The CDR3 contains 14 residues. The junction had 5 bases not matched to a gene; V was cut back by 3 bases and J by 5 bases.